This TCR beta chain emerged from a study of control samples from healthy donors and cancer patients. The germline CDR1 and CDR2 sequences are SGHVS and FQNEAQ. V was trimmed by 1 base and J by 5 bases, leaving 11 bases between them. The length of the CDR3 is 14 residues. Method: immunoSEQ multiplex PCR; TCRdb's copy keeps in-frame clones and lacks some. The repertoire holds approximately 70,000 clones, with over 80% as singletons. The specimen sequenced was blood. The chain recombines TRBV7-8 with TRBJ2-5; TRBD1 is a possible D gene (5 bases). This receptor was taken from a man aged 55 to 70 in good health. DNA of the CDR3: TGTGCCAGCAGCTTAGAGGCAGGGTTGGAGACCCAGTACTTC. Its protein is CASSLEAGLETQYF.